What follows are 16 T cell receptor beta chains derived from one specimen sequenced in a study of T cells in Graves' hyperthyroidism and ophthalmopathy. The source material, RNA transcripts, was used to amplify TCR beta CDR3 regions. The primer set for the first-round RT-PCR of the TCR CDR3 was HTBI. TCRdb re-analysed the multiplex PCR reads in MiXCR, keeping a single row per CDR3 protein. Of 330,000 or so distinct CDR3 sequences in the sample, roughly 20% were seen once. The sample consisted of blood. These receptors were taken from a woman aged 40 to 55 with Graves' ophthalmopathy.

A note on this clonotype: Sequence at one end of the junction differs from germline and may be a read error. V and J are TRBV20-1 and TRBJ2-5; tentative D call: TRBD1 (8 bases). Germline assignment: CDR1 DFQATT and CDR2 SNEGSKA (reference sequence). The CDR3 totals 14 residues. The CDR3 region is CSASKTGEGETQYF. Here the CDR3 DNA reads TGCAGTGCTAGTAAGACAGGGGAGGGAGAGACTCAGTACTTC.

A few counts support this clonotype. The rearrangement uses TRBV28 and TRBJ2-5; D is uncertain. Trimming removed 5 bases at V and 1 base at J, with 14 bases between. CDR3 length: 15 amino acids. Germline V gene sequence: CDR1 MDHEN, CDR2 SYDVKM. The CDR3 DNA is TGTGCCAGCAGTCTATCATGGACCAGCCAAGAGACCCAGTACTTC. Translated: CASSLSWTSQETQYF.

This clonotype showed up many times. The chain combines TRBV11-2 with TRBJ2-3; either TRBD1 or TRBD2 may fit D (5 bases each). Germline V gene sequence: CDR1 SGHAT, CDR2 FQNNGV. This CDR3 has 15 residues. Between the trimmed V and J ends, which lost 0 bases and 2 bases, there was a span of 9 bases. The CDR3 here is CASSLDPGTTDTQYF. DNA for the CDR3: TGTGCCAGCAGCTTAGACCCCGGGACCACAGATACGCAGTATTTT.

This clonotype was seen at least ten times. CDR3: CASSGVLAGVTGELFF. CDR3 DNA: TGTGCCAGCAGCGGGGTGCTAGCGGGAGTAACCGGGGAGCTGTTTTTT. The chain employs TRBV7-8 and TRBJ2-2; TRBD2 aligns across 10 bases. Germline-derived CDR1 and CDR2 are SGHVS and FQNEAQ. V gave up 5 bases and J gave up 5 bases; unmatched junction bases: 8. This CDR3 contains 16 residues.

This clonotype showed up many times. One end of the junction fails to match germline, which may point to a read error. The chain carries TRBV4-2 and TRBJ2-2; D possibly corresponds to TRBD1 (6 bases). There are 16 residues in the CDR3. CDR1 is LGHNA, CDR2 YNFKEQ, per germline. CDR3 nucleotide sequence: TGTGCCAGCAGCCAAGATCCCCTTTCGACAGGCGTCTCCCAATTATTT. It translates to CASSQDPLSTGVSQLF.

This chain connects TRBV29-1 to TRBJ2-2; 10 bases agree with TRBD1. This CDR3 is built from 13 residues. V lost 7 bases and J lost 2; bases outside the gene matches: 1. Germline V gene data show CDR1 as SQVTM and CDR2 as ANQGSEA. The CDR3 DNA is TGCAGCGGGGACAGGGGAAACACCGGGGAGCTGTTTTTT. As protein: CSGDRGNTGELFF.

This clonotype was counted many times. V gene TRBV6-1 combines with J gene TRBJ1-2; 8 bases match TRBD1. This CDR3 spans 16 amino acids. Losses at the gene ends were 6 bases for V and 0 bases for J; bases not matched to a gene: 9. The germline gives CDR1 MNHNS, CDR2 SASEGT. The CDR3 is CASSRQGKSSNYGYTF. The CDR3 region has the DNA TGTGCCAGCAGCAGACAGGGGAAGTCGTCTAACTATGGCTACACCTTC.

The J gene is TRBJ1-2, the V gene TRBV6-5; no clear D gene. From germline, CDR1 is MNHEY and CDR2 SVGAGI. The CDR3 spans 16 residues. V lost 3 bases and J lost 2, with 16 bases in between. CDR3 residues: CASSYLIRPKNYGYTF. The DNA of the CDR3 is TGTGCCAGCAGTTATCTTATACGCCCCAAGAACTATGGCTACACCTTC.

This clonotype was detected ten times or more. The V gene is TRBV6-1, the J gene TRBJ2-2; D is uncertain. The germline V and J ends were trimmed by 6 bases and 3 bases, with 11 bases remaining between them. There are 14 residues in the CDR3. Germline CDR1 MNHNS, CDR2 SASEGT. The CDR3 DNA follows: TGTGCCAGCAGAGAGGAGCTCTACACCGGGGAGCTGTTTTTT. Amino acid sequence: CASREELYTGELFF.

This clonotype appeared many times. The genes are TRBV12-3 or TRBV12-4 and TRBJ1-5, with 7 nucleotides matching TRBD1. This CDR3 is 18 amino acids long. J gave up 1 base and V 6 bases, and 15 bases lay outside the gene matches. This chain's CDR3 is CASSPGDGDSRSNQPQHF. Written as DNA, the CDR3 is TGTGCCAGCAGCCCCGGGGATGGGGACAGTCGCAGCAATCAGCCCCAGCATTTT.

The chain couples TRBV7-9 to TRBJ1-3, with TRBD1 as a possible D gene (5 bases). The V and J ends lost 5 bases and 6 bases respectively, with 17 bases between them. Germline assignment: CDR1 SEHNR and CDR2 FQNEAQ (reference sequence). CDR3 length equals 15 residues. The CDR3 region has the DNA TGTGCCAGCAGCGCGGCGGGGCAAACCCTAAACACCATATATTTT. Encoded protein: CASSAAGQTLNTIYF.

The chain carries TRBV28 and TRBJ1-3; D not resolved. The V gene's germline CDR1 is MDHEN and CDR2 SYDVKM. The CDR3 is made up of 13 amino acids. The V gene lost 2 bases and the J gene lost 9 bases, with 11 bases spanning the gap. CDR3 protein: CASSLGGVGTIYF. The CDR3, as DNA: TGTGCCAGCAGTTTAGGCGGGGTAGGCACCATATATTTT.

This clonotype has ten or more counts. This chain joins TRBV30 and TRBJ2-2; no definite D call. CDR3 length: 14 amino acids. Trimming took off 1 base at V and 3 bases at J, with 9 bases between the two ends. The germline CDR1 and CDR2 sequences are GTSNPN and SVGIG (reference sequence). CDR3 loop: CAWSAMLYTGELFF. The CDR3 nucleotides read TGTGCCTGGAGTGCGATGCTATACACCGGGGAGCTGTTTTTT.

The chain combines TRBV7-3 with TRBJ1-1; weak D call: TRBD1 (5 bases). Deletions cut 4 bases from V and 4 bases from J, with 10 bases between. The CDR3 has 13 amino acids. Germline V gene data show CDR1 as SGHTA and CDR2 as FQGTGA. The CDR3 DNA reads TGTGCCAGCAGCTCGGGGGGAAGCACTGAAGCTTTCTTT. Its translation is CASSSGGSTEAFF.

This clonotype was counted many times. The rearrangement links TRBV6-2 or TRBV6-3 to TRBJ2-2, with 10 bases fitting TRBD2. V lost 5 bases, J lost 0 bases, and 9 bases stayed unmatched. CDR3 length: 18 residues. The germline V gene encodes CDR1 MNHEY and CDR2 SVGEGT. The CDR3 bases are TGTGCCAGCAGTCCCCTAGCGGGAGAGCTCGCGAACACCGGGGAGCTGTTTTTT. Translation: CASSPLAGELANTGELFF.

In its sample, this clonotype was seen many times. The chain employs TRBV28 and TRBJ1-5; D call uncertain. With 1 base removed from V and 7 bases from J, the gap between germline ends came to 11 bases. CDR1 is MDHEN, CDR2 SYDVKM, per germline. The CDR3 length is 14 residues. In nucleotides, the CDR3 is TGTGCCAGCAGTTTATTGGCAGGTTACCAGCCCCAGCATTTT. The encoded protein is CASSLLAGYQPQHF.